This is a list of T cell receptor beta chains from one sample in a study of blood T cell repertoires in COVID-19. Profiling relied on immunoSEQ multiplex PCR, and the TCRdb table lists in-frame clones only, not all of them. Here the sample spans about 170,000 clones, 80% to 90% being singletons. The sequencing input was peripheral blood. Receptors originate from an elderly woman with acute or convalescent COVID-19. Both conserved end residues are part of each CDR3.

CDR3 length	V gene	CDR3 protein
18	TRBV9	CASSVGLASGGNTGELFF
17	TRBV4-1	CASSQDHGGGARETQYF
15	TRBV5-1	CASSFFGPGGTEAFF
14	TRBV18	CASSQDRVNSPLHF
14	TRBV6-5	CASRGGTANQPQHF
16	TRBV21-1	CASSLTGTGVSCPLHF
13	TRBV2	CASSEQGVAEQYF
15	TRBV5-1	CASRQGGQGNNEQFF
12	TRBV6-5	CASMDPGETQYF
15	TRBV7-2	CASSWATGADTEAFF
12	TRBV29-1	CSVYRTSGEQYF
13	TRBV24-1	CATSEGSSYEQYF
13	TRBV6-4	CASSVGAGETQYF
15	TRBV6-2/TRBV6-3	CASSHRDIRHEKLFF
19	TRBV9	CASSTPRGREVSGANVLTF
13	TRBV7-9	CASSLAGRPQQFF
15	TRBV7-6	CASSEVSGRSYEQYF
16	TRBV9	CASSTWDRATNEKLFF
15	TRBV5-8	CASSFGTGGVGPQHF
13	TRBV5-4	CASSSGISYEQYF
14	TRBV19	CANISTSGSYEQYF
14	TRBV14	CASRQGQGDAEAFF
14	TRBV7-9	CASSRMGGNSPLHF
16	TRBV7-2	CASSLGPSGSSYEQYF
17	TRBV9	CASSPREREGLSGELFF
15	TRBV7-9	CASSLGSRVTGELFF
14	TRBV6-5	CASSQGTGVYGYTF
12	TRBV12-3/TRBV12-4	CASSLPGGSQYF